The source of this TCR beta chain is a study of regulatory T cells in long-lasting Graves disease. Overall study findings and caveats: New patients shared over 800 public clonotypes, fewer than the approximately 2,700 shared by persistent patients.

Construction of the TCR beta libraries employed iRepertoire HTBI primers in conjunction with Arm-PCR of CDR3 regions. TCRdb re-analysed the multiplex PCR reads in MiXCR, keeping a single row per CDR3 protein. The sample includes approximately 470,000 distinct CDR3 sequences, roughly 15% of them seen just once. Trimming removed 0 bases from V and 3 bases from J, with 12 bases in between. CDR1 and CDR2 from the germline V gene are DFQATT and SNEGSKA (reference sequence). There are 14 residues in the CDR3. Specified time point: newly diagnosed GD, antithyroid drugs for less than 3 months. Scientists built the TCR library using RNA that was extracted from PBMCs. Diagnosis followed American Thyroid Association guidelines for Graves' disease. This clonotype appeared many times. Its antigen is undetermined. These records were also assigned to another study, of T cells in Graves' hyperthyroidism and ophthalmopathy. Per that study: Among the patients, aged 18 to 65, hyperthyroidism was newly diagnosed and had lasted under 2 months.

This TCR derives from a man in his forties with Graves disease. The specimen comprised peripheral blood mononuclear cells (PBMCs), sampled at new diagnosis, from a patient treated with antithyroid drugs. V is TRBV20-1 and J is TRBJ2-7; maybe TRBD1 (5 bases). Written as DNA, the CDR3 is TGCAGTGCTAGAGATGGGGCCGTGGTCTACGAGCAGTACTTC. Translating gives CSARDGAVVYEQYF.